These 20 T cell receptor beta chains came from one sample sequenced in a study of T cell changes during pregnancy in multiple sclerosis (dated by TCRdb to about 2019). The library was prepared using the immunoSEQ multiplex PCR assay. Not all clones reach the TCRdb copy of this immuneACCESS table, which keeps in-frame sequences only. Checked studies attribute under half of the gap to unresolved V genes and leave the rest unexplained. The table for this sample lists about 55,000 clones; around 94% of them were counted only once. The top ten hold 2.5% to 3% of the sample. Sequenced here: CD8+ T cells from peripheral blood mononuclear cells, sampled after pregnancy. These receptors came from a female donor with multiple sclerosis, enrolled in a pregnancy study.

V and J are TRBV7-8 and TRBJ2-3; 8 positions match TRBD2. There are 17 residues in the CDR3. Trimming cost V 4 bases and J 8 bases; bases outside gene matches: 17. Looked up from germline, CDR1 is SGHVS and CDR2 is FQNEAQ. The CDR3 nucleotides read TGTGCCAGCAGCTCGGAGCCGCGGGAGGCCGACTCTGGTACGCAGTATTTT. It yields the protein CASSSEPREADSGTQYF.

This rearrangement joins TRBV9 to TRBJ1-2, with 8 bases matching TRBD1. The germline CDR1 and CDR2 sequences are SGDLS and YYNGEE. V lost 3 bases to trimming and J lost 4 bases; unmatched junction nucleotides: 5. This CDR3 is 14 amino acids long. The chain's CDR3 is CASSGQGPRYGYTF. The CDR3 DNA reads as TGTGCCAGCAGCGGACAGGGGCCCCGCTATGGCTACACCTTC.

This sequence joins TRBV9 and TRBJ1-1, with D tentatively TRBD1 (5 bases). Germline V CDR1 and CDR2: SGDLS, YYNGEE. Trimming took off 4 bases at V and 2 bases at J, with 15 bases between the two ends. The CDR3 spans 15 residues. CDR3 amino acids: CASSPMGGVNTEAFF. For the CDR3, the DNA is TGTGCCAGCAGCCCTATGGGGGGGGTTAACACTGAAGCTTTCTTT. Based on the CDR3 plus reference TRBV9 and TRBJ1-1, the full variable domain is DSGVTQTPKHLITATGQRVTLRCSPRSGDLSVYWYQQSLDQGLQFLIQYYNGEERAKGNILERFSAQQFPDLHSELNLSSLELGDSALYFCASSPMGGVNTEAFFGQGTRLTVV.

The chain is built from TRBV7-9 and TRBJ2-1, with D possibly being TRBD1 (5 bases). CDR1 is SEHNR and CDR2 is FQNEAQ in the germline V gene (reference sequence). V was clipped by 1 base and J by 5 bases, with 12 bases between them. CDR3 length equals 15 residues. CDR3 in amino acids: CASSLVERGNNEQFF. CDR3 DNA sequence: TGTGCCAGCAGCTTAGTGGAAAGGGGTAACAATGAGCAGTTCTTC. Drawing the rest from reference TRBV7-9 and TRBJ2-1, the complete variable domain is DTGVSQNPRHKITKRGQNVTFRCDPISEHNRLYWYRQTLGQGPEFLTYFQNEAQLEKSRLLSDRFSAERPKGSFSTLEIQRTEQGDSAMYLCASSLVERGNNEQFFGPGTRLTVL.

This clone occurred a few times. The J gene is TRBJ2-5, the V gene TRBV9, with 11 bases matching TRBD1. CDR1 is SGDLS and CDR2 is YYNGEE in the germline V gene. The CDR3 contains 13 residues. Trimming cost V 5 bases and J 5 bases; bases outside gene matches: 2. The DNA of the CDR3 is TGTGCCAGCAGGGGACAGGGGGGGGAGACCCAGTACTTC. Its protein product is CASRGQGGETQYF.

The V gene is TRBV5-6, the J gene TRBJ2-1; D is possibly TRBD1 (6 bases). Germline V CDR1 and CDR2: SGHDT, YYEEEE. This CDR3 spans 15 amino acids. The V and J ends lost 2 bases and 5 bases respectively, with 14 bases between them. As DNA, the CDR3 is TGTGCCAGCAGCTTCCAGGACAGCCTAAACAATGAGCAGTTCTTC. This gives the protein CASSFQDSLNNEQFF.

In DNA, the CDR3 is TGTGCCAGCAGCGCGTTCCAAGGTCGAGGCACTGAAGCTTTCTTT. It translates to CASSAFQGRGTEAFF. V gene TRBV5-5 combines with J gene TRBJ1-1; no definite D call. V lost 4 bases and J 4 bases, leaving 17 bases between the germline ends. This CDR3 comprises 15 residues. CDR1 and CDR2 (germline): SGHKS, YYEKEE (reference sequence).

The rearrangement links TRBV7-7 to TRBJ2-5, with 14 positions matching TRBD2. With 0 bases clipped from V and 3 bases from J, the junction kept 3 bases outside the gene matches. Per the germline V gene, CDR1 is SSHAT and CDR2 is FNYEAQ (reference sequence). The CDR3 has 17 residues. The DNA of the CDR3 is TGTGCCAGCAGCTTAGCGGGGACTAGCGGGAGTAAAGAGACCCAGTACTTC. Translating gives CASSLAGTSGSKETQYF.

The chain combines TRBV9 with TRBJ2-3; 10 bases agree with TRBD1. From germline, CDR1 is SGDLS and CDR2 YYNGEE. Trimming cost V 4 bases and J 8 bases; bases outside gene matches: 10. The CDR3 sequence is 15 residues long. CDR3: CASSWTGTGVFTQYF. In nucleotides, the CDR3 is TGTGCCAGCAGCTGGACCGGGACAGGGGTGTTTACGCAGTATTTT.

The CDR3: CASSLGLTNEQFF. In DNA, the CDR3 is TGCGCCAGCAGCTTGGGACTAACCAATGAGCAGTTCTTC. The rearrangement links TRBV5-1 to TRBJ2-1; the D gene is possibly TRBD2 (5 bases). Germline-derived CDR1 and CDR2 are SGHRS and YFSETQ. The CDR3 length is 13 residues. Trimming removed 0 bases at V and 6 bases at J, with 7 bases between.

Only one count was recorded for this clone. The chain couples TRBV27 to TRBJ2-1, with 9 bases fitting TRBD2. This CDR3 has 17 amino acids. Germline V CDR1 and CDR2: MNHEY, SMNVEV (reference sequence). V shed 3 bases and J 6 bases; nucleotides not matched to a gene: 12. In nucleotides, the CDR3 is TGTGCCAGCAGTTTTAGCCTAGCGGGAACATTTTCCAATGAGCAGTTCTTC. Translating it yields CASSFSLAGTFSNEQFF.

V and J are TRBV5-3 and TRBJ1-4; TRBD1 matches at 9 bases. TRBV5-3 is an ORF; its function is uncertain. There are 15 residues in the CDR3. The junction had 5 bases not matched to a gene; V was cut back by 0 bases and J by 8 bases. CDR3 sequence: CARSLDRGRREKLFF. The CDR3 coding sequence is TGTGCCAGAAGCTTGGACAGGGGGCGCCGAGAAAAACTGTTTTTT.

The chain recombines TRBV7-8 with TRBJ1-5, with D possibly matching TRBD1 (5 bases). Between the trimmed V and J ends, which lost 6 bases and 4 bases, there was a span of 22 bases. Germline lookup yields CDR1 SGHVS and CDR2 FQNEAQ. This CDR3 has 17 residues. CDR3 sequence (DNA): TGTGCCAGCAGTCTCGACAGCCTTGTATCCACGAATCAGCCCCAGCATTTT. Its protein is CASSLDSLVSTNQPQHF.

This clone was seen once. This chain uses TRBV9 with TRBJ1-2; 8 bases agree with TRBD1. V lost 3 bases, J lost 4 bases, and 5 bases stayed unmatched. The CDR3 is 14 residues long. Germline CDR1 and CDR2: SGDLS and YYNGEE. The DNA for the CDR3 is TGTGCCAGCAGCGCGATGACAGGGGTCTATGGCTACACCTTC. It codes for CASSAMTGVYGYTF.

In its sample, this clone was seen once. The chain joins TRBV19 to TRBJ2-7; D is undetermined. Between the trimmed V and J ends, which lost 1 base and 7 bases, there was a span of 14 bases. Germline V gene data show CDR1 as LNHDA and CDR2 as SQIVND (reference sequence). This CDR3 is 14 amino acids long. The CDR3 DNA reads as TGTGCCAGTAGTATAGGAGGCCGAGTTGAGGAGCAGTACTTC. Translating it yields CASSIGGRVEEQYF.

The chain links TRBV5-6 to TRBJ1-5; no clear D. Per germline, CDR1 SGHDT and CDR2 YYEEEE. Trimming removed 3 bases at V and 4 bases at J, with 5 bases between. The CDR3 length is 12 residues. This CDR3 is CASSSLNQPQHF. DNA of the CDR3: TGTGCCAGCAGCTCCCTTAATCAGCCCCAGCATTTT.

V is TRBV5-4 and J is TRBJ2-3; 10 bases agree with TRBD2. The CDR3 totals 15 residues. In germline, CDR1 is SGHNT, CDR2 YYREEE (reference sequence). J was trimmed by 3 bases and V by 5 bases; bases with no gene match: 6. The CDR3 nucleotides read TGTGCCAGCAGTCTCCCGGGACTAGCGACAGATACGCAGTATTTT. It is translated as CASSLPGLATDTQYF.

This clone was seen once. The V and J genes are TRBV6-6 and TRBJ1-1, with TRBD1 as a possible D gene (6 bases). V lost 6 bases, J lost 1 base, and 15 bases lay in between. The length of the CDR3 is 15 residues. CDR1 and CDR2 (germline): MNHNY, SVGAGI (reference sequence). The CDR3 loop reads CASSPLWGQNTEAFF. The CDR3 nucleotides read TGTGCCAGCAGCCCCCTCTGGGGACAGAACACTGAAGCTTTCTTT.

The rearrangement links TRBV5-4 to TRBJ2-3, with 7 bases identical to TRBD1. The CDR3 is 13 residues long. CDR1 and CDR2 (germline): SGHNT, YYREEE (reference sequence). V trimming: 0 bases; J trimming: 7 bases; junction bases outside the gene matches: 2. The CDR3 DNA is TGTGCCAGCAGCTTGGACAGGGGATATACGCAGTATTTT. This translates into CASSLDRGYTQYF.

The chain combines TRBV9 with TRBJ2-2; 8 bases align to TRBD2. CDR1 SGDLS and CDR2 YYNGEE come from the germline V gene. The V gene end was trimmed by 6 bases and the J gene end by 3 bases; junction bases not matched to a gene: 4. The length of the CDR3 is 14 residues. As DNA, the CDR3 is TGTGCCAGCAACAGCGGGAGTTACACCGGGGAGCTGTTTTTT. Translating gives CASNSGSYTGELFF.